The next 26 T cell receptor beta chains were all read from a single sample in a study of T cell clonotyping in hematopoietic cell transplantation. Time point of the sample: recipient sample about 28 days before transplant, after cytoreduction. The method was immunoSEQ multiplex PCR; TCRdb's version includes in-frame clones alone and lacks a portion of them. The sample lists 25,000 to 30,000 clones; about 80% were seen once. Sequenced material: peripheral blood mononuclear cells, taken before stem cell transplant. The receptors were sampled from a woman in her twenties or thirties with chronic myeloid leukemia. Some clones in this sample may be carry-over from other donors' samples.

This clone was counted only a few times. The V gene is TRBV5-1, the J gene TRBJ1-2, with D perhaps matching TRBD1 (5 bases). The CDR3 is 15 amino acids. Per the germline V gene, CDR1 is SGHRS and CDR2 is YFSETQ. V lost 4 bases and J 4 bases, leaving 17 bases between the germline ends. Here the CDR3 reads CASSLIRGDGYGYTF. CDR3 nucleotide sequence: TGCGCCAGCAGCCTCATCCGGGGCGACGGCTATGGCTACACCTTC.

The chain combines TRBV29-1 with TRBJ1-5; 8 nucleotides line up with TRBD1. With V trimmed by 5 bases and J by 2 bases, 2 bases remained unmatched. This CDR3 is 13 amino acids long. CDR1 and CDR2 from the germline V gene are SQVTM and ANQGSEA. Written as DNA, the CDR3 is TGCAGCGTTCAGACAGGGGGCAATCAGCCCCAGCATTTT. Its translation is CSVQTGGNQPQHF.

This chain links TRBV6-5 with TRBJ1-2; unclear D gene. Germline V CDR1 and CDR2: MNHEY, SVGAGI. V was shortened by 3 bases and J by 1 base, with 6 bases between the two germline ends. The CDR3 runs to 13 residues. CDR3 sequence: CASSYSDNYGYTF. The CDR3 nucleotides read TGTGCCAGCAGTTATTCAGATAACTATGGCTACACCTTC.

This chain joins TRBV5-1 and TRBJ1-4; no reliable D call. This CDR3 contains 15 residues. The germline gives CDR1 SGHRS, CDR2 YFSETQ. V lost 4 bases to trimming and J lost 0 bases, with 10 bases between them. The CDR3 loop is CASSTGSPTNEKLFF. In DNA, the CDR3 is TGCGCCAGCAGCACCGGGTCTCCAACTAATGAAAAACTGTTTTTT.

By share of the sample, this clone is medium-sized. The chain combines TRBV2 with TRBJ1-1; a possible D gene is TRBD1 (5 bases). The CDR3 covers 17 residues. CDR1 SNHLY and CDR2 FYNNEI come from the germline V gene. V was clipped by 8 bases and J by 0 bases, with 22 bases between them. The DNA for the CDR3 is TGTGCCAGCTCCCATCCGAGAGGGGAGGGAATGAACACTGAAGCTTTCTTT. As protein: CASSHPRGEGMNTEAFF.

The chain combines TRBV5-1 with TRBJ1-1, with a possible D match to TRBD1 (6 bases). CDR3 length: 14 residues. Germline V gene lookup returns CDR1 SGHRS and CDR2 YFSETQ. V was shortened by 6 bases and J by 1 base, with 13 bases between the two germline ends. The CDR3 loop is CASTLTGANTEAFF. CDR3 in DNA: TGCGCCAGCACACTGACAGGAGCGAACACTGAAGCTTTCTTT.

The rearrangement links TRBV6-5 to TRBJ2-1; weak D call: TRBD2 (5 bases). CDR1 is MNHEY, CDR2 SVGAGI, per germline. This CDR3 comprises 12 residues. Trimming took 6 bases from V and 7 from J, leaving 10 bases between them. The CDR3 DNA is TGTGCCAGCAGCCCGACTACTAATGAGCAGTTCTTC. It is translated as CASSPTTNEQFF.

The chain joins TRBV7-2 to TRBJ1-6; possibly TRBD1 for D (6 bases). The CDR3 covers 15 residues. Per the germline V gene, CDR1 is SGHTA and CDR2 is FQGNSA. The ends were cut back, 2 bases at V and 6 bases at J, with 11 bases in the middle. DNA of the CDR3: TGTGCCAGCAGCTTACAACAGGGTCCTAATTCACCCCTCCACTTT. Translating gives CASSLQQGPNSPLHF.

This clone was picked up a small number of times. This chain joins TRBV10-3 and TRBJ2-2; 7 nucleotides line up with TRBD2. The CDR3 extends over 16 amino acids. The J segment lost 2 bases and the V segment lost 4 bases, leaving 7 bases of the junction unmatched. Germline values: CDR1 ENHRY, CDR2 SYGVKD. The CDR3 spells CAISGGLSLNTGELFF. CDR3 sequence (DNA): TGTGCCATCAGTGGGGGACTATCCTTAAACACCGGGGAGCTGTTTTTT.

The chain has TRBV4-1 and TRBJ1-2; possible D gene TRBD1, 5 bases. V lost 1 base and J lost 4, with 10 bases in between. The V gene's germline CDR1 is MGHRA and CDR2 YSYEKL. This CDR3 has 14 amino acids. The CDR3 reads CASSQAGAIYGYTF. CDR3 bases: TGCGCCAGCAGCCAAGCCGGGGCGATCTATGGCTACACCTTC.

In DNA, the CDR3 is TGTGCCAGCAGCTCGGGAGGTCTAGCGGGGGCCTATGAGCAGTTCTTC. Translating it yields CASSSGGLAGAYEQFF. This chain joins TRBV5-4 and TRBJ2-1, with 10 bases matching TRBD2. The CDR3 is 16 amino acids. J gave up 8 bases and V 3 bases, and 11 bases lay outside the gene matches. The germline gives CDR1 SGHNT, CDR2 YYREEE (reference sequence).

In this sample, this clone turned up a few times. The chain combines TRBV5-4 with TRBJ1-6; D possibly corresponds to TRBD1 (6 bases). CDR1 SGHNT and CDR2 YYREEE come from the germline V gene (reference sequence). This CDR3 region has 16 residues. The V gene lost 2 bases and the J gene lost 0 bases, with 9 bases spanning the gap. CDR3 in amino acids: CASSFARGSYNSPLHF. The CDR3, as DNA: TGTGCCAGCAGCTTTGCCAGGGGCTCCTATAATTCACCCCTCCACTTT.

This clone was observed once. V gene TRBV5-1 combines with J gene TRBJ2-1; D is perhaps TRBD2 (7 bases). Trimming took 2 bases from V and 11 from J, leaving 20 bases between them. This CDR3 is 15 amino acids long. Germline CDR1 reads SGHRS; CDR2 reads YFSETQ. The CDR3 region is CASSFEGGLRTQQFF. In DNA, the CDR3 is TGCGCCAGCAGCTTTGAGGGGGGGCTCAGGACTCAGCAGTTCTTC.

This clone was detected only a few times. The genes are TRBV4-1 and TRBJ1-2; tentative D call: TRBD1 (6 bases). With 4 bases removed from V and 7 bases from J, the gap between germline ends came to 10 bases. The CDR3 runs to 12 residues. Looked up from germline, CDR1 is MGHRA and CDR2 is YSYEKL. The chain's CDR3 is CASSPQGGGYTF. CDR3 in DNA: TGCGCCAGCAGCCCACAGGGAGGTGGCTACACCTTC.

The rearrangement links TRBV28 to TRBJ1-5; unclear D gene. V was cut by 8 bases and J by 4 bases, with 15 bases left in between. This CDR3 has 14 amino acids. CDR1 is MDHEN, CDR2 SYDVKM, per germline. CDR3 residues: CASSRARGNQPQHF. The CDR3 nucleotides read TGTGCCAGCTCGCGGGCCAGAGGGAATCAGCCCCAGCATTTT. The whole variable domain, remainder taken from reference TRBV28 and TRBJ1-5, is DVKVTQSSRYLVKRTGEKVFLECVQDMDHENMFWYRQDPGLGLRLIYFSYDVKMKEKGDIPEGYSVSREKKERFSLILESASTNQTSMYLCASSRARGNQPQHFGDGTRLSIL.

This chain uses TRBV15 with TRBJ2-5, with no clear D. V lost 1 base and J 3 bases, leaving 6 bases between the germline ends. Germline CDR1 is LNHNV and CDR2 is YYDKDF (reference sequence). This CDR3 has 13 amino acids. The CDR3 is CATSRVEEETQYF. In DNA, the CDR3 is TGTGCCACCAGCAGAGTAGAAGAAGAGACCCAGTACTTC.

The chain recombines TRBV30 with TRBJ2-7, with D possibly being TRBD2 (5 bases). Germline CDR1 GTSNPN, CDR2 SVGIG (reference sequence). The CDR3 extends over 16 amino acids. V lost 8 bases and J 0 bases, leaving 23 bases between the germline ends. The CDR3 sequence is CALSRAQQSSSYEQYF. The CDR3 DNA is TGTGCCCTTTCGCGGGCCCAACAATCGAGCTCCTACGAGCAGTACTTC. The whole variable domain, filled in from reference TRBV30 and TRBJ2-7, reads SQTIHQWPATLVQPVGSPLSLECTVEGTSNPNLYWYRQAAGRGLQLLFYSVGIGQISSEVPQNLSASRPQDRQFILSSKKLLLSDSGFYLCALSRAQQSSSYEQYFGPGTRLTVT.

This chain links TRBV6-1 with TRBJ2-3; no definite D call. V was trimmed by 3 bases and J by 0 bases, leaving 13 bases between them. CDR1 is MNHNS, CDR2 SASEGT, per germline. CDR3 length: 16 amino acids. The CDR3 DNA follows: TGTGCCAGCAGTGACCCCGAGTCTTCTAGCACAGATACGCAGTATTTT. Its translation: CASSDPESSSTDTQYF.

Written as DNA, the CDR3 is TGTGCCAGCAGCGAAGGGTCCCGATTCTACGAGCAGTACTTC. Amino acid sequence: CASSEGSRFYEQYF. The genes are TRBV6-5 and TRBJ2-7; no reliable D call. Germline values: CDR1 MNHEY, CDR2 SVGAGI. The CDR3 spans 14 residues. Trimming cost V 6 bases and J 3 bases, with 15 bases left between them.

The chain uses TRBV5-1 and TRBJ1-3; 8 nucleotides align to TRBD1. Looked up from germline, CDR1 is SGHRS and CDR2 is YFSETQ. The CDR3 covers 16 residues. With 4 bases clipped from V and 2 bases from J, the junction kept 8 bases outside the gene matches. CDR3 loop: CASSQYPQGAGNTIYF. The CDR3 DNA reads TGCGCCAGCAGCCAATACCCACAGGGGGCTGGAAACACCATATATTTT.

In this sample, this clone turned up once. V usage is TRBV27 and J usage is TRBJ1-2; 10 bases fit TRBD1. The CDR3 is 14 amino acids. Per germline, CDR1 MNHEY and CDR2 SMNVEV (reference sequence). Trimming at V came to 4 bases and at J to 2 bases, leaving 1 base not matched to a gene. The CDR3 sequence: CASSSDRGNYGYTF. In DNA, the CDR3 is TGTGCCAGCAGTTCGGACAGGGGGAACTATGGCTACACCTTC.

This clone was counted a single time. The V call is TRBV6-1, the J call TRBJ1-1; no firm D call. Trimming pared 5 bases from V and 1 base from J, leaving 11 bases between. CDR3 length equals 14 residues. Germline lookup yields CDR1 MNHNS and CDR2 SASEGT. CDR3: CASSLFRRNTEAFF. DNA of the CDR3: TGTGCCAGCAGTTTATTTCGAAGGAACACTGAAGCTTTCTTT.

This chain links TRBV7-2 with TRBJ1-6; D ambiguous. V was trimmed by 4 bases and J by 0 bases, leaving 7 bases between them. Germline CDR1 is SGHTA and CDR2 is FQGNSA. The CDR3 runs to 15 residues. Here the CDR3 DNA reads TGTGCCAGCAGCTCTCAAAGCTCCTATAATTCACCCCTCCACTTT. It encodes CASSSQSSYNSPLHF.

This chain connects TRBV5-1 to TRBJ2-5; 7 bases line up with TRBD1. This CDR3 is built from 14 residues. With 6 bases clipped from V and 5 bases from J, the junction kept 10 bases outside the gene matches. Germline CDR1 is SGHRS and CDR2 is YFSETQ. The chain's CDR3 is CASNPTGMGETQYF. The CDR3 DNA reads as TGCGCCAGCAACCCGACAGGGATGGGGGAGACCCAGTACTTC.

J is TRBJ1-6 and V is TRBV6-5; D might be TRBD1 (6 bases). This CDR3 is built from 15 residues. In germline, CDR1 is MNHEY, CDR2 SVGAGI. Trimming stripped 2 bases from V and 9 bases from J, with 14 bases between. The CDR3 nucleotides read TGTGCCAGCAGTTACGGGGGGACAATGCGTTCACCCCTCCACTTT. The encoded protein is CASSYGGTMRSPLHF.

The gene calls are TRBV30 and TRBJ1-5, with 8 nucleotides matching TRBD1. The trim removed 2 bases at V and 9 bases at J, leaving 9 bases unmatched. Germline CDR1 is GTSNPN and CDR2 is SVGIG (reference sequence). The CDR3 spans 14 residues. This CDR3 reads CAWSLGQGRGPQHF. In DNA, the CDR3 is TGTGCCTGGAGTCTCGGACAGGGCCGTGGGCCCCAGCATTTT.